The 10 T cell receptor beta chains in this list originate from one sample, sequenced in a study of blood T cell repertoires in COVID-19. TCRdb's table, derived via immunoSEQ multiplex PCR, lists solely in-frame clones and lacks some. The table has 150,000 to 200,000 clones, roughly four fifths seen once. The material sequenced was peripheral blood. These receptors were taken from a woman older than 75 with acute or convalescent COVID-19.

V and J are TRBV4-2 and TRBJ2-5; D call uncertain. Trimming took 0 bases from V and 3 from J, leaving 11 bases between them. Germline CDR1 LGHNA, CDR2 YNFKEQ. CDR3 size: 15 residues. The CDR3 protein is CASSQDHTAKETQYF. The CDR3 bases are TGTGCCAGCAGCCAAGATCACACCGCCAAAGAGACCCAGTACTTC.

The chain couples TRBV9 to TRBJ2-1, with 8 bases that match TRBD2. The CDR3 has 19 residues. V gave up 2 bases and J gave up 2 bases; unmatched junction bases: 15. In germline, CDR1 is SGDLS, CDR2 YYNGEE. For the CDR3, the DNA is TGTGCCAGCAGCGTCCGGGGCGGGGGGACGACTCTAACCTACAATGAGCAGTTCTTC. Protein: CASSVRGGGTTLTYNEQFF.

This clone appeared a single time. V gene TRBV18 combines with J gene TRBJ2-2; 7 nucleotides match TRBD1. CDR3 size: 15 residues. CDR1 KGHSH and CDR2 LQKENI come from the germline V gene. Trimming cost V 3 bases and J 0 bases; bases outside gene matches: 1. CDR3 DNA sequence: TGTGCCAGCTCACCCGGGACAGCGAACACCGGGGAGCTGTTTTTT. This sequence encodes CASSPGTANTGELFF.

This clone has just a few counts. This chain uses TRBV11-2 with TRBJ2-7; 8 nucleotides agree with TRBD1. The CDR3 is 16 amino acids. Trimming removed 5 bases from V and 0 bases from J; junction bases left unmatched: 9. Germline values: CDR1 SGHAT, CDR2 FQNNGV. CDR3 DNA: TGTGCCAGCAGCCCGAAGACAGGGGCCAACTCCTACGAGCAGTACTTC. It specifies CASSPKTGANSYEQYF.

The gene calls are TRBV2 and TRBJ1-5; D is uncertain. Trimming removed 7 bases at V and 2 bases at J, with 9 bases between. CDR3 length: 13 residues. CDR1 is SNHLY, CDR2 FYNNEI, per germline. The CDR3 here is CASTTAGNQPQHF. The CDR3 DNA follows: TGTGCCAGCACGACTGCAGGCAATCAGCCCCAGCATTTT.

The CDR3 loop reads CAWSGDRGLSSTNEKLFF. CDR3 nucleotide sequence: TGTGCCTGGAGTGGGGACAGGGGGCTGTCCTCAACTAATGAAAAACTGTTTTTT. The chain couples TRBV30 to TRBJ1-4; 12 bases agree with TRBD1. This CDR3 has 18 amino acids. Germline V gene lookup returns CDR1 GTSNPN and CDR2 SVGIG (reference sequence). Germline trimming cut 1 base from V and 0 bases from J; bases unmatched to any gene: 6.

The J gene is TRBJ2-7, the V gene TRBV6-5; 8 bases agree with TRBD1. The trim removed 6 bases at V and 1 base at J, leaving 8 bases unmatched. The germline gives CDR1 MNHEY, CDR2 SVGAGI. This CDR3 is 15 amino acids long. CDR3 residues: CASRMGTGGSYEQYF. The CDR3 DNA follows: TGTGCCAGCAGGATGGGGACAGGAGGTTCCTACGAGCAGTACTTC.

V is TRBV24-1 and J is TRBJ2-1; D possibly corresponds to TRBD2 (5 bases). This CDR3 has 16 amino acids. Germline V gives CDR1 KGHDR, CDR2 SFDVKD. Trimming removed 1 base at V and 0 bases at J, with 9 bases between. This chain's CDR3 is CATSDLRADSYNEQFF. Here the CDR3 DNA reads TGTGCCACCAGTGATTTAAGAGCGGACTCCTACAATGAGCAGTTCTTC.

As concerns this clone: An end of the junction does not agree with germline; a read error may underlie this. The chain recombines TRBV9 with TRBJ2-4; 9 bases fit TRBD1. The CDR3 contains 14 residues. Germline CDR1 and CDR2: SGDLS and YYNGEE. For the CDR3, the DNA is TGTGCCAGCAGCGATACAGGGGGCCGGGACATTCTGTACTTC. The encoded protein is CASSDTGGRDILYF. The variable domain in full, completed from reference TRBV9 and TRBJ2-4, reads DSGVTQTPKHLITATGQRVTLRCSPRSGDLSVYWYQQSLDQGLQFLIQYYNGEERAKGNILERFSAQQFPDLHSELNLSSLELGDSALYFCASSDTGGRDILYFGAGTRLSVL.

Comment on this clone: Distinct nucleotide sequences in the sample also encode this CDR3. The J gene is TRBJ2-1, the V gene TRBV12-3 or TRBV12-4; D is possibly TRBD1 (5 bases). V was clipped by 5 bases and J by 10 bases, with 12 bases between them. CDR3 length equals 12 residues. The CDR3 region has the DNA TGTGCCAGCAGTCCCAGGGTGGGAGAGCAGTTCTTC. Protein: CASSPRVGEQFF.